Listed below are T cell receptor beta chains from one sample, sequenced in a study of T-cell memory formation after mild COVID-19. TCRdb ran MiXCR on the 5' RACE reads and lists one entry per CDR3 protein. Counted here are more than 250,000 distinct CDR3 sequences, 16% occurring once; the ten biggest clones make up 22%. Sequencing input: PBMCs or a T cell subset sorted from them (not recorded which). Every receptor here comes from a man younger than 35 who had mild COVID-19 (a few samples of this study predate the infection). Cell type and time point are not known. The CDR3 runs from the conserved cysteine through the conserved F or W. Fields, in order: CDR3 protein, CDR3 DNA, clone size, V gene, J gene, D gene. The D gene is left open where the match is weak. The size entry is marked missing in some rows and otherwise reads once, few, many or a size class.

CASSWDSTDTQYF	TGTGCCAGCAGCTGGGACAGCACAGATACGCAGTATTTT	many	TRBV11-2	TRBJ2-3	.
CASSLFGEKSTDTQYF	TGTGCCAGCAGCTTATTCGGGGAAAAGAGCACAGATACGCAGTATTTT	few	TRBV7-3	TRBJ2-3	.
CASSFTGANTEAFF	TGTGCCAGCAGCTTCACAGGGGCGAACACTGAAGCTTTCTTT	many	TRBV11-2	TRBJ1-1	TRBD1
CASSAREGLEGYTF	TGTGCCAGCAGCGCCCGGGAGGGTTTGGAAGGCTACACCTTC	few	TRBV6-5	TRBJ1-2	.
CASSHRQGPDTGELFF	TGTGCCAGCAGTCACCGACAGGGACCAGACACCGGGGAGCTGTTTTTT	few	TRBV7-3	TRBJ2-2	TRBD1
CASSRRGPYNEQFF	TGTGCCAGCAGCAGACGGGGGCCCTACAATGAGCAGTTCTTC	few	TRBV27	TRBJ2-1	.
CASSPEAGTNTEAFF	TGTGCCAGCAGCCCCGAGGCAGGGACGAACACTGAAGCTTTCTTT	few	TRBV7-2	TRBJ1-1	.
CASSYTEYEKLFF	TGTGCCAGCAGCTATACGGAGTATGAAAAACTGTTTTTT	.	TRBV7-9	TRBJ1-4	.
CSARDRLAGGNEQFF	TGCAGTGCTAGAGACCGGCTAGCGGGGGGCAATGAGCAGTTCTTC	.	TRBV20-1	TRBJ2-1	TRBD2
CASSPGDAKIYGYTF	TGTGCCAGCAGCCCGGGAGACGCGAAGATCTATGGCTACACCTTC	few	TRBV5-6	TRBJ1-2	.
CSASEGRLETQYF	TGCAGTGCCAGCGAGGGGAGGTTAGAGACCCAGTACTTC	few	TRBV20-1	TRBJ2-5	.
CSARVGQKNTGELFF	TGCAGTGCTAGAGTTGGACAGAAGAACACCGGGGAGCTGTTTTTT	few	TRBV20-1	TRBJ2-2	.
CASSSLDSEAFF	TGTGCCAGCAGTTCCCTCGACAGTGAAGCTTTCTTT	few	TRBV12-3/TRBV12-4	TRBJ1-1	.
CSVWTGAETQYF	TGCAGCGTCTGGACAGGGGCTGAGACCCAGTACTTC	few	TRBV29-1	TRBJ2-5	TRBD1
CATSRDPPGTGLQYF	TGTGCCACCAGCAGAGATCCTCCTGGGACAGGGTTGCAGTACTTC	.	TRBV15	TRBJ2-7	TRBD1
CASSSVTNSYNEQFF	TGTGCCAGCAGTTCAGTGACTAACTCCTACAATGAGCAGTTCTTC	.	TRBV27	TRBJ2-1	.
CASRPQGAGEQYF	TGTGCCAGCAGACCGCAGGGGGCAGGGGAGCAGTACTTC	few	TRBV7-8	TRBJ2-7	TRBD1